This record covers a single T cell receptor beta chain. This clonotype was observed a few times. The clone's antigen remains unknown. Per-base quality was not reported, and no clone a single base away is much larger than it. The library came from PCR. The sequencer listed for this sample is Illumina HiSeq 2500. Molecular barcoding was employed in the preparation of TCR libraries, with unique molecular identifiers being used to normalize TCRbeta repertoire quantification. Clones were called with MiXCR by TCRdb after fastp trimmed the public reads at Q25, and only in-frame beta chains were retained. Every entry covers one CDR3 protein and lists the most common genes and DNA from its rows. The sample table holds hundreds of thousands of distinct CDR3 sequences, of which approximately 13% were seen once. About 2% of the sample is in the top ten clones. This specimen comes from a study of T-cell reconstitution after alpha-beta-depleted transplantation in children listed by TCRdb under 2016. With respect to the entire study: Using TCR repertoire profiling, the study followed T-cell immune reconstitution in a quantitative way in children after TCRalphabeta/CD19-depleted allogeneic hematopoietic cell transplantation. The full study reports these points: Apparently early alphabetaT-cell count recovery about two months after transplant reportedly relied on only several hundred rapidly expanded clones derived from non-depleted graft cells. In some patients, the high TCRbeta diversity seen at day 60 was put down to recipient T cells and intrathymic progenitors that had survived conditioning. Over the following months the frequencies of hyperexpanded clones went down, and after one year T-cell counts and TCRbeta diversity were mostly credited to newly produced T cells.

From its cysteine to its phenylalanine, the CDR3 spans 20 amino acids. Only the CDR3 part of the read is kept: 60 bases, read in frame from the first base. V is pruned by 2 bases and J by 5 bases, leaving 13 bases of the junction without a gene match. The germline V gene gives CDR1 as SGDLS and CDR2 as YYNGEE. Reading the label with the study, this specimen's treatment or condition is: allogeneic hematopoietic cell transplantation with graft depleted of TCRalphabeta T cells and CD19 B cells. Transplant recipients were children who received TCRalphabeta/CD19-depleted allogeneic hematopoietic cell grafts.

The sequencing here drew on PBMCs, mostly from graft donor cells, taken 360 days after TCRalphabeta/CD19-depleted stem cell transplant. The V gene is TRBV9 and the J gene is TRBJ2-1, and 16 junction bases match TRBD2. The receptor comes from a male patient between 10 and 17 years old who had a stem cell transplant for acute myeloid leukemia, so the T cells may come from the graft donor. Read as DNA, the sequence is TGTGCCAGCAGCGTCGGGGGGACTAGCGGGAGGGCCTGGTTTCACAATGAGCAGTTCTTC. Translated, this is CASSVGGTSGRAWFHNEQFF.